Detailed here is one TCR beta chain. Its antigen is still unknown. Per-base qualities were not stored, and no clone one base away is much larger. This sample is part of a study of cytomegalovirus exposure and HLA in healthy donors (dated by TCRdb to about 2017). Regarding the complete study: An earlier analysis of roughly 630 of the donors reported about 250 Gb of sequence data and 120 million or so unique TCR beta sequences from roughly 200 million T cells. An earlier analysis of around 580 of the donors used high-throughput TCR beta sequencing to judge whether each TCR beta V gene segment behaved as functional or pseudogenic. Using immunosequencing, the study profiled T cell repertoires from about 620 subjects and related those repertoires to cytomegalovirus serostatus. The genetic ancestry cluster associated with self-reported Caucasian donors included roughly four fifths of the roughly 400 genotyped donors. Genome-wide SNP genotypes for about 65% of the 666 donors were used in a later genetic analysis, which treated that subset as a discovery cohort. An early release that covered several hundred HLA-typed donors contained around 330 gigabases of sequencing data and 65 million to 100 million unique TCR sequences. To study patterns of TCR occurrence, a later analysis re-analyzed previously published TCR beta repertoires from more than 550 donors and added high-resolution HLA genotyping. Alongside the repertoire data, information on donor age, sex, ethnicity and CMV serostatus was compiled. Besides the first cohort of about 730 subjects, a separate validation cohort made up of some 110 different subjects was used. A few DR-DQ haplotypes were treated as single units for association and clustering because of strong linkage in the cohort. The study aimed to test whether signatures of past pathogen exposure could be identified by cataloging public T cell receptors. The number of donors typed differed by locus, with 629-630 for A, B, C, DRB1 and DQB1, around 500 for DQA1, nearly 610 for DPA1, and 400 to 490 for DPB1. Rather than drawing on any new phenotypic data, the later analysis identified candidate immune exposures from TCR beta sequences and the way those sequences occurred across donors. Every repertoire in the discovery cohort had been generated on one and the same sequencing platform. Across 398 genotyped donors of the cohort, an average of approximately 240,000 unique TCR beta nucleotide sequences per donor were sequenced, and approximately 19% of those sequences were non-productive. Both class I and class II loci were covered by HLA typing, at four-digit resolution. High-throughput TCR immunosequencing, statistical association of individual TCRs with disease status, and machine learning were combined to predict cytomegalovirus infection status. The research as a whole found: Most TCR sequences were seen in very few donors, while some public TCRs were found in many individuals. The only immune exposure information available for the cohort was CMV serostatus. According to a later analysis, most CMV-associated TCR beta chains appeared to be HLA-restricted, and the HLA associations seemed to be driven largely by CMV exposure. In vitro tests confirmed that three of the cytomegalovirus-associated TCR beta chains recognize cytomegalovirus antigens. The authors suggested that the approach could potentially be generalized to other disease states and immunological phenotypes. Because HLA typing was missing for some donors at each locus, association tests included only the typed subset. Cytomegalovirus status was reported to be diagnosed by the classifier with high specificity and sensitivity in both the original and validation cohorts. Because counts were too low, roughly 17 rarely observed V segments, including chromosome 9 orphons, were left out of the earlier analysis of several hundred of the donors. Some IMGT-functional V segments, including TRBV6-2 and TRBV6-3, could not be distinguished by the 87-base-pair reads and were therefore excluded. The sequencing pipeline was judged likely to have produced a cluster of highly shared sequence variants as a technical artifact. Several of the top co-occurrence clusters appeared to be linked to parvovirus B19, influenza, CMV and Epstein-Barr virus, according to a later analysis. In an earlier analysis of around 600 of the donors, most TCR beta V segments were observed in productive rearrangements about 87% or about 30% of the time, broadly matching IMGT annotations. A later genetic analysis reported fewer N-insertions in productive TCRs among donors in an Asian-associated ancestry cluster than the 666-donor mean. Linkage disequilibrium might explain the correlated functional status among segregating V segments, but an unknown experimental factor could not be excluded. A later analysis associated 15,000 to 20,000 TCR beta sequences with specific HLA alleles at a false discovery rate of 0.05. Strong co-occurrence of HLA alleles, especially DR and DQ, made assigning TCR associations to individual alleles difficult. A further reported finding was that TCR beta sequences accurately predicted the HLA-A and HLA-B alleles for most subjects in the first cohort. In a later analysis, the rate of TCR association differed among HLA loci, with DRB1 alleles having the most associated TCRs and HLA-C alleles having the fewest. Compared with equally common non-associated chains, HLA-associated TCR beta chains in a later analysis were more clonally expanded and had lower generation probabilities. V-gene and J-gene trimming of TCR beta chains was associated with a missense DCLRE1C variant in a later genetic analysis, and the association was replicated in an independent cohort. Roughly uniform sequencing depth across donors was assumed in presence/absence analyses, although this assumption may not hold. This cohort had only TCR beta chains sequenced, and the lack of alpha or paired-chain data limited which features could be detected. The study listed 164 TCR beta chains as associated with cytomegalovirus.

The V end loses 3 bases and the J end loses 10 bases, and a stretch of 7 bases separates them. From the cysteine up to the phenylalanine, the CDR3 has a length of 11 residues. Just the 33-base CDR3 DNA is kept, in frame starting at base 1. As encoded in the germline V gene, CDR1 is MDHEN while CDR2 is SYDVKM. The cohort was made up of 500 to 850 healthy bone marrow donors. Cohort members were all nominally healthy when sampled, although unrecorded immune exposures were likely present. Of the 666 cohort members, more than 250 had a positive CMV serostatus and just over 350 had a negative one, while no CMV serostatus was recorded for the donor. A peripheral blood sample was provided by each donor, and peripheral blood mononuclear cells were used for TCR beta sequencing. Genomic DNA extraction from the blood cell samples was performed with the Qiagen DNeasy Blood Extraction Kit. Libraries were made using the immunoSEQ multiplex PCR assay. The multiplex PCR relied on a mix of 60 forward primers for TCR Vbeta segments and 13 reverse primers for TCR Jbeta segments. The CDR3 region of rearranged TCR beta genes was amplified from genomic DNA with a multiplex PCR assay. The amplified TCR beta libraries were sequenced on the Illumina HiSeq System as 87-base-pair reads. The source study handled its data this way. A later analysis tallied some 79 million unique TCR beta chains across the 610 or so repertoires, and around 10 million of those chains were shared by two or more donors. To remove PCR and sequencing errors, raw reads were error-corrected and collapsed into unique sequences using a nearest-neighbor algorithm that merged closely related sequences. CDR3 sequences were aligned to IMGT reference sequences to assign V, D and J gene segments. For a sequence to be retained, a match of at least six nucleotides to both a V gene segment and a J gene segment was required. A rearrangement counted as productive if the CDR3 had no stop codons and remained in frame with V and J, and every other rearrangement counted as non-productive. Following IMGT convention, CDR3 was defined as the stretch from the second conserved V-encoded cysteine up to the conserved J-encoded phenylalanine. Sequences without an unambiguous match to a single V gene segment were excluded from the earlier analysis of several hundred of the donors. An earlier analysis of fewer than 650 of the donors classified V segments as functional when productive rearrangements were above 56.7% and as segregating when the standard deviation between donors was above 5%. A statistical classification framework was built to diagnose cytomegalovirus status from the catalog of TCR beta chain sequences. In a later analysis, TCR nucleotide sequences were compared against IMGT/GENE-DB human TR gene sequences so that V and J genes could be assigned. A later analysis assigned CDR3 sequences and most-parsimonious VDJ recombination scenarios with the TCRdist pipeline. A later analysis defined each TCR beta chain by its CDR3 amino acid sequence plus V-gene family, and excluded reads lacking a unique V-gene family. As a way to deal with suspected cross-contamination and a sequencing artifact, a later analysis dropped 500 to 700 nucleotide sequences that were highly shared and had low generation probability. In a later analysis, a clonal expansion index was calculated for each public chain from normalized within-repertoire ranks of inferred template counts. A later analysis computed generation probabilities with a VDJ recombination model fitted to out-of-frame rearrangements, and checked the results against IGoR. In a later analysis, hypergeometric tests were used to score TCR-TCR, TCR-HLA and TCR-CMV co-occurrence, with a repertoire-size bias correction applied to TCR pairs. A later analysis estimated false discovery rates by permuting HLA or CMV assignments 20 times. In a later analysis, co-occurring TCRs were grouped using DBSCAN, with TCRdist sequence similarity added in when clustering inside HLA-allele-positive subsets. Co-occurrence clustering excluded repertoires with fewer than 30,000 or more than 120,000 public chains, plus five with anomalous nucleotide sharing. The table comes from immuneACCESS by way of TCRdb, which keeps in-frame sequences with V and J called. Part of the clones is missing from these tables; in studies checked, under half for an unresolved V gene and the rest for unknown reasons. V and J calls and clone size are those listed in that table; D and trimming were worked out from the DNA. Recorded for this sample are under 200,000 clones; 75% to 90% of them occurred a single time. Approximately 1.8% of the sample is in the top ten clones.

The chain couples TRBV28 to TRBJ2-1; no D gene is confidently identified. The sequence derives from a human donor in good health. Sequenced material: PBMCs. The CDR3 reads as follows: CASSLVQEQFF. The DNA is TGTGCCAGCAGTTTGGTCCAGGAGCAGTTCTTC. Beyond the CDR3, the reference TRBV28 and TRBJ2-1 genes provide the residues; the full variable domain reads: DVKVTQSSRYLVKRTGEKVFLECVQDMDHENMFWYRQDPGLGLRLIYFSYDVKMKEKGDIPEGYSVSREKKERFSLILESASTNQTSMYLCASSLVQEQFFGPGTRLTVL.